This TCR beta chain was identified in a study of OX40 agonist ivuxolimab in advanced cancers. V was clipped by 0 bases and J by 5 bases; unmatched bases: 8. The length of the CDR3 is 16 residues. Germline CDR1 SGHRS, CDR2 YFSETQ. This clone was recorded only once. Generated by immunoSEQ multiplex PCR, the TCRdb table keeps only in-frame clones and is missing some. The sample holds about 44,000 clones, roughly 92% seen once. The clonotype comes from an adult with an advanced solid tumor such as melanoma, head and neck, liver or kidney cancer. Sequenced here: CD4+ or CD8+ T cells sorted from blood, sampled in a trial of the OX40 agonist ivuxolimab. This rearrangement joins TRBV5-1 to TRBJ2-5; 9 positions match TRBD1. The CDR3 sequence is CASSLGDRVFSETQYF. CDR3 sequence (DNA): TGCGCCAGCAGCTTGGGGGACAGGGTATTCTCCGAGACCCAGTACTTC.